These 23 T cell receptor beta chains were sequenced from one sample in a study of patients and donors after allogeneic stem cell transplantation (dated by TCRdb to about 2020). Receptor libraries were prepared by RT-PCR. Sequencing was performed on a NextSeq 550. In TCRdb, the public reads were trimmed at Q25 with fastp and aligned with MiXCR, with productive beta chains retained. Rows matching on CDR3 protein sequence are summarized as one entry with the most common DNA and genes. The sample profile shows about 960,000 distinct CDR3 sequences; more than 15% of them were found once. The top ten clonotypes cover 5.5% to 6.5% of the sample. Sequencing was done on a sample of blood, either unsorted or a sorted T cell fraction (not recorded which). All receptors derive from a human donor who was either an allogeneic HSCT recipient or a stem cell or donor lymphocyte infusion donor (not recorded which). It is not recorded whose cells these are; they may come from a transplant donor.

V and J are TRBV12-3 or TRBV12-4 and TRBJ1-5; TRBD1 aligns across 8 bases. This CDR3 is built from 15 residues. V shed 8 bases, J shed 3 bases, and the junction held 9 bases outside the gene matches. The CDR3 region has the DNA TGTGCCAGCTCGAACAGGGGGAGAATCAATCAGCCCCAGCATTTT. This codes for CASSNRGRINQPQHF.

This clonotype was picked up many times. This chain connects TRBV29-1 to TRBJ1-1; TRBD1 agrees at 7 bases. V shed 7 bases and J 4 bases; nucleotides not matched to a gene: 9. Germline values: CDR1 SQVTM, CDR2 ANQGSEA. The CDR3 contains 13 residues. CDR3 nucleotides: TGCAGCGCGATTGGGGCAGGGGGCACTGAAGCTTTCTTT. It codes for CSAIGAGGTEAFF. Variable domain in full (rest from reference TRBV29-1 and TRBJ1-1): SAVISQKPSRDICQRGTSLTIQCQVDSQVTMMFWYRQQPGQSLTLIATANQGSEATYESGFVIDKFPISRPNLTFSTLTVSNMSPEDSSIYLCSAIGAGGTEAFFGQGTRLTVV.

This clonotype showed up just a few times. The chain links TRBV4-1 to TRBJ2-2, with D possibly called TRBD1 or TRBD2 (5 bases each). V lost 0 bases to trimming and J lost 4 bases, with 12 bases between them. The CDR3 is 16 residues long. Germline V CDR1 and CDR2: MGHRA, YSYEKL. CDR3 loop: CASSQEMGVRTGELFF. CDR3 nucleotides: TGCGCCAGCAGCCAAGAGATGGGGGTACGCACCGGGGAGCTGTTTTTT.

The rearrangement links TRBV7-9 to TRBJ2-7; either TRBD1 or TRBD2 may fit D (5 bases each). V was trimmed by 4 bases and J by 11 bases, leaving 27 bases between them. CDR1 SEHNR and CDR2 FQNEAQ come from the germline V gene (reference sequence). CDR3 length: 16 amino acids. CDR3 nucleotide sequence: TGTGCCAGCAGCTGGGGACGGCCAACTACCTTAGAGGTTGAGTACTTC. Amino acids: CASSWGRPTTLEVEYF.

This clonotype was detected only a few times. With a much larger clone just one base away, this may be a read error. The V and J genes are TRBV10-3 and TRBJ1-2, with D tentatively TRBD1 (5 bases). V lost 3 bases, J lost 4 bases, and 6 bases lay in between. The CDR3 is 12 amino acids. CDR1 and CDR2 from the germline V gene are ENHRY and SYGVKD. The CDR3 nucleotides read TGTGCCATCAGTGACAGGGCCTATGGCTACACCTTC. It codes for CAISDRAYGYTF.

Only a few counts were recorded for this clonotype. This chain links TRBV3-1 with TRBJ2-5; no definite D call. Trimming pared 0 bases from V and 5 bases from J, leaving 22 bases between. Germline loops: CDR1 LGHDT, CDR2 YNNKEL (reference sequence). This CDR3 comprises 18 residues. The CDR3 reads CASSQDKSITQPSETQYF. The CDR3 bases are TGTGCCAGCAGCCAAGATAAGTCCATCACTCAACCGAGTGAGACCCAGTACTTC.

This clonotype was counted a few times. Written as DNA, the CDR3 is TGTGCCAGCAGTCCCGGCCCGACTGGATACAATGAGCAGTTCTTC. This codes for CASSPGPTGYNEQFF. The chain combines TRBV6-1 with TRBJ2-1; no clear D. Trimming took 5 bases from V and 4 from J, leaving 15 bases between them. This CDR3 has 15 residues. Germline V CDR1 and CDR2: MNHNS, SASEGT.

This clonotype has a handful of counts. The chain links TRBV14 to TRBJ1-1, with D maybe TRBD1 (6 bases). CDR3 length equals 16 residues. In germline, CDR1 is SGHDN, CDR2 FVKESK. V was trimmed by 0 bases and J by 0 bases, leaving 11 bases between them. The CDR3: CASSQDVGTLNTEAFF. Written as DNA, the CDR3 is TGTGCCAGCAGCCAAGACGTTGGGACACTGAACACTGAAGCTTTCTTT.

This clonotype showed up just a few times. The gene calls are TRBV7-3 and TRBJ1-3; no clear D. This CDR3 region has 15 residues. V lost 0 bases and J lost 1, with 7 bases in between. The germline V gene encodes CDR1 SGHTA and CDR2 FQGTGA. The CDR3 reads CASSLTATSGNTIYF. The CDR3 DNA sequence: TGTGCCAGCAGCTTAACCGCAACTTCTGGAAACACCATATATTTT.

This clonotype was observed a few times. The gene calls are TRBV6-5 and TRBJ2-7; 10 nucleotides line up with TRBD2. The germline V gene has CDR1 MNHEY and CDR2 SVGAGI. This CDR3 contains 15 residues. J gave up 5 bases and V 1 base, and 5 bases lay outside the gene matches. The CDR3 DNA is TGTGCCAGCAGTTACTACCTAGCGGGAGTCCACGAGCAGTACTTC. Amino acid sequence: CASSYYLAGVHEQYF.

The chain is built from TRBV7-2 and TRBJ2-7; 12 bases fit TRBD2. This CDR3 contains 14 residues. Germline V gene sequence: CDR1 SGHTA, CDR2 FQGNSA. The V gene end was trimmed by 5 bases and the J gene end by 6 bases; junction bases not matched to a gene: 5. CDR3 residues: CASSARLAGAEQYF. As DNA, the CDR3 is TGTGCCAGCAGCGCCCGACTAGCGGGAGCCGAGCAGTACTTC.

J is TRBJ1-5 and V is TRBV6-5; D perhaps matches TRBD1 (5 bases). There are 16 residues in the CDR3. Germline lookup yields CDR1 MNHEY and CDR2 SVGAGI. V shed 0 bases and J shed 0 bases, with 9 bases lying between them. In DNA, the CDR3 is TGTGCCAGCAGTTACTCGGCGACAGATAGCAATCAGCCCCAGCATTTT. It yields the protein CASSYSATDSNQPQHF.

This chain links TRBV6-2 or TRBV6-3 with TRBJ1-5; D gene uncertain. V lost 6 bases and J lost 2, with 17 bases in between. The CDR3 covers 16 residues. CDR1 is MNHEY and CDR2 is SVGEGT in the germline V gene. CDR3 sequence (DNA): TGTGCCAGCAGAGCAACGCGAGGATCGGGCAATCAGCCCCAGCATTTT. Translation: CASRATRGSGNQPQHF.

In this sample, this clonotype turned up a few times. The rearrangement uses TRBV7-2 and TRBJ1-3; possible D gene TRBD1, 6 bases. The CDR3 spans 15 residues. V lost 10 bases, J lost 2 bases, and 18 bases lay in between. Germline lookup yields CDR1 SGHTA and CDR2 FQGNSA. The CDR3 here is CATLGGPGTGNTIYF. The CDR3 DNA reads as TGTGCCACCCTAGGGGGGCCGGGAACTGGAAACACCATATATTTT.

This clonotype came up a few times. The gene calls are TRBV6-6 and TRBJ2-5, with 8 bases lining up with TRBD1. CDR3 size: 13 residues. The J segment lost 2 bases and the V segment lost 8 bases, leaving 4 bases of the junction unmatched. Germline V gene sequence: CDR1 MNHNY, CDR2 SVGAGI (reference sequence). DNA for the CDR3: TGTGCCAGCTTTACAGGGGGGCAAGAGACCCAGTACTTC. Translation: CASFTGGQETQYF.

As regards this clonotype: The junction does not match germline at one end; this may be a read error. The chain joins TRBV11-2 to TRBJ2-7; no definite D call. Germline assignment: CDR1 SGHAT and CDR2 FQNNGV. CDR3 length: 12 residues. The DNA of the CDR3 is TGTGCCAGCAGCTTAGTGGTCTCAGGCAGAAACTTC. It encodes CASSLVVSGRNF.

This sequence joins TRBV12-3 or TRBV12-4 and TRBJ2-3, with D possibly TRBD2 on 5 matching bases. This CDR3 contains 15 residues. The V end lost 6 bases, the J end lost 4 bases, and 17 bases lay between the germline ends. The CDR3 is CASSPSPPGADTQYF. In DNA, the CDR3 is TGTGCCAGCAGCCCTAGCCCGCCCGGGGCAGATACGCAGTATTTT.

The rearrangement uses TRBV5-6 and TRBJ2-4; D tentatively reads TRBD1 or TRBD2 (5 bases each). V was shortened by 1 base and J by 4 bases, with 15 bases between the two germline ends. CDR1 and CDR2 from the germline V gene are SGHDT and YYEEEE. The CDR3 has 16 residues. Here the CDR3 DNA reads TGTGCCAGCAGCTTGCAGGGCGCCCTAGCTAAAAACATTCAGTACTTC. Protein sequence: CASSLQGALAKNIQYF.

This clonotype appeared a few times. The V and J genes are TRBV4-1 and TRBJ2-7; D is uncertain. V was clipped by 0 bases and J by 0 bases, with 12 bases between them. Germline CDR1 and CDR2: MGHRA and YSYEKL. There are 16 residues in the CDR3. CDR3 DNA: TGCGCCAGCAGCCAAGAGGGCAGTAAACTCTCCTACGAGCAGTACTTC. Protein: CASSQEGSKLSYEQYF.

This clonotype was recorded a few times. CDR3 amino acids: CSATDSGAPYNEQFF. CDR3 coding DNA: TGCAGTGCTACCGATAGCGGGGCGCCCTACAATGAGCAGTTCTTC. The genes are TRBV20-1 and TRBJ2-1, with TRBD2 matching over 8 bases. This CDR3 spans 15 amino acids. Germline V CDR1 and CDR2: DFQATT, SNEGSKA (reference sequence). The trim removed 4 bases at V and 2 bases at J, leaving 7 bases unmatched.

V gene TRBV7-2 combines with J gene TRBJ2-3, with 7 bases aligning to TRBD2. Germline CDR1 and CDR2: SGHTA and FQGNSA. V lost 3 bases to trimming and J lost 1 base; unmatched junction nucleotides: 7. This CDR3 region has 16 residues. The CDR3 nucleotides are TGTGCCAGCAGCTTCGGACGTCTAGCGGGCACAGATACGCAGTATTTT. Amino acids: CASSFGRLAGTDTQYF.

The V and J genes are TRBV7-9 and TRBJ2-5; TRBD1 aligns across 8 bases. Trimming cost V 8 bases and J 3 bases; bases outside gene matches: 2. CDR3 size: 12 residues. Germline values: CDR1 SEHNR, CDR2 FQNEAQ (reference sequence). The CDR3 nucleotides read TGTGCCAGCCGGACAGGGAAAGAGACCCAGTACTTC. Translation: CASRTGKETQYF.

The J gene is TRBJ1-1, the V gene TRBV5-1; perhaps TRBD1 as D (6 bases). Trimming removed 0 bases at V and 8 bases at J, with 14 bases between. The CDR3 consists of 14 residues. Germline V CDR1 and CDR2: SGHRS, YFSETQ. In DNA, the CDR3 is TGCGCCAGCAGCTTGGTAGGGGGGAGTGTGGAAGCTTTCTTT. Protein sequence: CASSLVGGSVEAFF.